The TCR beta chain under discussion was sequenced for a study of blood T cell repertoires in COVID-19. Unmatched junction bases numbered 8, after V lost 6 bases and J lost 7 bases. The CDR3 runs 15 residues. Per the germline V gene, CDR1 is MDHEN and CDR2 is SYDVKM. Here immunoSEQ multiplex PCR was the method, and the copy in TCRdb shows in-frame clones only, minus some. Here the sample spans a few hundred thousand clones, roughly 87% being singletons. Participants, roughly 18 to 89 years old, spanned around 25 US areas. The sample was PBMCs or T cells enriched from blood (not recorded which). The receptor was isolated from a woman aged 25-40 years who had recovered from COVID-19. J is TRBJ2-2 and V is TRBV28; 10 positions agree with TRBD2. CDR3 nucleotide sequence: TGTGCCAGCAGGAACGGACTAGCGGAGGTCGGGGAGCTGTTTTTT. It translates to CASRNGLAEVGELFF.